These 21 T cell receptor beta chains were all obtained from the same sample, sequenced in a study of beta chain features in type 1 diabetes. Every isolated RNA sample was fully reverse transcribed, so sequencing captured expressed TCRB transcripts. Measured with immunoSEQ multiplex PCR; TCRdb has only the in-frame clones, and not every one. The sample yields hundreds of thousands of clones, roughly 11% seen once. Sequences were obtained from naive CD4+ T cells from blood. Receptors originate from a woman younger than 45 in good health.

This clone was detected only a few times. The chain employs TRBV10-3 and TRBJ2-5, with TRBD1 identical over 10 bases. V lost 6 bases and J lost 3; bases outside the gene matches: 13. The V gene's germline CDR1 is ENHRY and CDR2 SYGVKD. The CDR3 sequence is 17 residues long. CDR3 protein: CAISPDTGTGDKETQYF. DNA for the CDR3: TGTGCCATCAGCCCTGATACCGGGACAGGGGATAAAGAGACCCAGTACTTC.

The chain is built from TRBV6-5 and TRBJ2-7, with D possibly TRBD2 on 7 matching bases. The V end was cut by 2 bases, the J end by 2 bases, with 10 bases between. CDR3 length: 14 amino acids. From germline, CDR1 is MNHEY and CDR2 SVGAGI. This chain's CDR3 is CASSYGGGTYEQYF. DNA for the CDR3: TGTGCCAGCAGTTACGGCGGGGGCACCTACGAGCAGTACTTC.

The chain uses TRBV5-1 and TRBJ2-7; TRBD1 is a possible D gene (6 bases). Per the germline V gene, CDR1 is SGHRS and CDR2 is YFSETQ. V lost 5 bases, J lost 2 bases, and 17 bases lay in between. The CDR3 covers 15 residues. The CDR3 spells CASRARGENTYEQYF. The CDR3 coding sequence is TGCGCCAGCAGGGCCAGGGGCGAAAACACCTACGAGCAGTACTTC.

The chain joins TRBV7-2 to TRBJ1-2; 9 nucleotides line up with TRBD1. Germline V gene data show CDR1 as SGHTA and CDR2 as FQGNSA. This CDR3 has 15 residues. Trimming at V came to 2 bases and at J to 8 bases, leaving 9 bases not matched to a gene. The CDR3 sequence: CASSLRADRGSGYTF. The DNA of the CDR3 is TGTGCCAGCAGCTTAAGGGCGGACAGGGGAAGCGGCTACACCTTC.

The CDR3 nucleotides read TGTGCCAGCAGCTTAACTAGCGGCTACTACAATGAGCAGTTCTTC. Protein: CASSLTSGYYNEQFF. The V and J genes are TRBV7-2 and TRBJ2-1, with 8 bases that match TRBD2. In germline, CDR1 is SGHTA, CDR2 FQGNSA. The J segment lost 3 bases and the V segment lost 2 bases, leaving 3 bases of the junction unmatched. The CDR3 spans 15 residues.

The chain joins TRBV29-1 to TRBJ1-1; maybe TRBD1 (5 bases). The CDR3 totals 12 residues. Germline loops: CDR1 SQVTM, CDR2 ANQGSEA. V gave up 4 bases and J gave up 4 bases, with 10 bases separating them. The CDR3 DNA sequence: TGCAGCGTTGTACCGGGGGGCACTGAAGCTTTCTTT. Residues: CSVVPGGTEAFF.

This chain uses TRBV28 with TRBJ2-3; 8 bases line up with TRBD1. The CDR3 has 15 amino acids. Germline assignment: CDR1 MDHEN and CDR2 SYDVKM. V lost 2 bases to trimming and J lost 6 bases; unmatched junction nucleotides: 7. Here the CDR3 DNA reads TGTGCCAGCAGTTTAAATTACAGGGGGAGGGATACGCAGTATTTT. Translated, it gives CASSLNYRGRDTQYF.

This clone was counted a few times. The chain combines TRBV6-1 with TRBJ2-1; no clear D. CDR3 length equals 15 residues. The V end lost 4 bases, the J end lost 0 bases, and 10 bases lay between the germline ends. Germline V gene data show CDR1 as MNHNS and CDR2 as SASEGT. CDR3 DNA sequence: TGTGCCAGCAGTGGCAGAGCTAGCTCCTACAATGAGCAGTTCTTC. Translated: CASSGRASSYNEQFF.

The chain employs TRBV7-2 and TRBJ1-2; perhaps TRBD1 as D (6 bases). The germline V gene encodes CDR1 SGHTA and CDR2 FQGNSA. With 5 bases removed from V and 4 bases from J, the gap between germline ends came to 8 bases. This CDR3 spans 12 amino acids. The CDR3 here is CASSPGVYGYTF. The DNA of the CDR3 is TGTGCCAGCAGCCCAGGGGTCTATGGCTACACCTTC.

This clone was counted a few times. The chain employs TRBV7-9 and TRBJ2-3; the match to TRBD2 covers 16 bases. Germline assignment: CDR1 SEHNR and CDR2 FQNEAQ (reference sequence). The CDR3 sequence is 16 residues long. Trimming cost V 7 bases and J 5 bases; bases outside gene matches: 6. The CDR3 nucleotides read TGTGCCAGCACGGGACTAGCGGGAGGGCCGGAAGATACGCAGTATTTT. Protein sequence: CASTGLAGGPEDTQYF.

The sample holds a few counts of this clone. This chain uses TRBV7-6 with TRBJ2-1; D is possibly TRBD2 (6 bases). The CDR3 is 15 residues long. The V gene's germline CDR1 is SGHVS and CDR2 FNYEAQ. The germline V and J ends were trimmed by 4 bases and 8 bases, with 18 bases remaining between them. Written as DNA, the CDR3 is TGTGCCAGCAGCTCCCTACCGGGAGTTGTCGATGAGCAGTTCTTC. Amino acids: CASSSLPGVVDEQFF.

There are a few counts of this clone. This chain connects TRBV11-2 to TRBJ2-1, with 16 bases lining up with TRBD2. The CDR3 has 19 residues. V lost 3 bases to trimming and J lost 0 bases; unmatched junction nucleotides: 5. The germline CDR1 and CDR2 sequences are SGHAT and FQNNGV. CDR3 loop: CASSFEGLAGGLSYNEQFF. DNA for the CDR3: TGTGCCAGCAGCTTCGAGGGACTAGCGGGAGGGCTCTCCTACAATGAGCAGTTCTTC.

The CDR3 spells CASSPGGIDEQYF. Here the CDR3 DNA reads TGTGCCAGCTCACCAGGGGGGATCGACGAGCAGTACTTC. The chain joins TRBV18 to TRBJ2-7; TRBD2 might be the D (6 bases). The V gene's germline CDR1 is KGHSH and CDR2 LQKENI. This CDR3 spans 13 amino acids. V was clipped by 2 bases and J by 5 bases, with 10 bases between them.

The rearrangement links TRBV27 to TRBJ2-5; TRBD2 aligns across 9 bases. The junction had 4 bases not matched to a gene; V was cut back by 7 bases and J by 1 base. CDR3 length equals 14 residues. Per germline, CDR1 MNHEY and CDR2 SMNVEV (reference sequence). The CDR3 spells CASKSGGSQETQYF. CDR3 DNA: TGTGCCAGCAAAAGCGGGGGGAGCCAAGAGACCCAGTACTTC.

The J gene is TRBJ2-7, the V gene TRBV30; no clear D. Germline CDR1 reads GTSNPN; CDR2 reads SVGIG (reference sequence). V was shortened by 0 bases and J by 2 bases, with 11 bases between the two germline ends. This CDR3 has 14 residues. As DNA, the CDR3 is TGTGCCTGGAGTGTCGACACCCGGACCTACGAGCAGTACTTC. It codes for CAWSVDTRTYEQYF.

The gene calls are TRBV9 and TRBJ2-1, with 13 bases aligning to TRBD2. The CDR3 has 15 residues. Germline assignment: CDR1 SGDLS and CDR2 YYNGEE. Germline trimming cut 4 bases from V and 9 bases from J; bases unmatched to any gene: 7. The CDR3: CASSLGGLAGAEQFF. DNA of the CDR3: TGTGCCAGCAGCTTGGGAGGACTAGCGGGAGCTGAGCAGTTCTTC.

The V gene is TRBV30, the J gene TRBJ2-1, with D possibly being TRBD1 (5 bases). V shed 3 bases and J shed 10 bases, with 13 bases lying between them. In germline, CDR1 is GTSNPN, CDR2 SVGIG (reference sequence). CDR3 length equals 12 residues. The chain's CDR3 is CAWSAPGQEQFF. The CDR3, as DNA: TGTGCCTGGAGCGCCCCAGGACAAGAGCAGTTCTTC.

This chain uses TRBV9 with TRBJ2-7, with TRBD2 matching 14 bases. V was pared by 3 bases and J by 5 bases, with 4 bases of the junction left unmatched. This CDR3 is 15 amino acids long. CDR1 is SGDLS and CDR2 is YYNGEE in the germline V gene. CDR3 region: CASSEGLAGVDEQYF. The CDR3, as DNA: TGTGCCAGCAGCGAGGGACTAGCGGGAGTCGACGAGCAGTACTTC.

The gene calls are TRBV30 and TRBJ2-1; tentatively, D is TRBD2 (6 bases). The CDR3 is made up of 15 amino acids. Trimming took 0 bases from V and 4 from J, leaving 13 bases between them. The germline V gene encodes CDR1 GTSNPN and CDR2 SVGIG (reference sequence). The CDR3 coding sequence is TGTGCCTGGAGTGTCGGACGGGAGTGGTACAATGAGCAGTTCTTC. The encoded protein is CAWSVGREWYNEQFF. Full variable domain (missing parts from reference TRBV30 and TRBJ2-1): SQTIHQWPATLVQPVGSPLSLECTVEGTSNPNLYWYRQAAGRGLQLLFYSVGIGQISSEVPQNLSASRPQDRQFILSSKKLLLSDSGFYLCAWSVGREWYNEQFFGPGTRLTVL.

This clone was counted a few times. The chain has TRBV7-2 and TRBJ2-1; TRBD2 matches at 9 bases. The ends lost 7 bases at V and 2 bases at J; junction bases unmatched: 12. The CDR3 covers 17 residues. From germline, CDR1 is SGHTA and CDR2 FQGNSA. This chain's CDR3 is CASTPMGLADTYNEQFF. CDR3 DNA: TGTGCCAGCACCCCCATGGGACTAGCCGACACCTACAATGAGCAGTTCTTC.

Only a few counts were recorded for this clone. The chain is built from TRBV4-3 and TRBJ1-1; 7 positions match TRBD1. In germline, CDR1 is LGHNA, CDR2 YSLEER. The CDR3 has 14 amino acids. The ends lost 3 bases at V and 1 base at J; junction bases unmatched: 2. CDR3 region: CASSHYRGNTEAFF. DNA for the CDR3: TGCGCCAGCAGCCATTACAGGGGGAACACTGAAGCTTTCTTT.